What follows are 22 T cell receptor beta chains derived from one specimen sequenced in a study of T cells in Graves' hyperthyroidism and ophthalmopathy. There were TCR beta CDR3 regions amplified from RNA transcripts. The study used the HTBI primer set for a first-round RT-PCR of the TCR CDR3. TCRdb re-called the multiplex PCR reads through MiXCR, storing one row per CDR3 protein. The sample yields more than 550,000 distinct CDR3 sequences, about 45% seen once. Sample: peripheral blood or thyroid tissue (not recorded which). The receptors come from an adult man with Graves' disease, either hyperthyroidism or ophthalmopathy (not recorded which).

The J gene is TRBJ2-7, the V gene TRBV7-2; no firm D call. Per the germline V gene, CDR1 is SGHTA and CDR2 is FQGNSA. The ends were cut back, 5 bases at V and 9 bases at J, with 11 bases in the middle. The CDR3 consists of 11 residues. DNA of the CDR3: TGTGCCAGCAGCCCCCGCCTACCGCAGTACTTC. It translates to CASSPRLPQYF. Filled out from reference TRBV7-2 and TRBJ2-7, the complete variable domain reads GAGVSQSPSNKVTEKGKDVELRCDPISGHTALYWYRQSLGQGLEFLIYFQGNSAPDKSGLPSDRFSAERTGGSVSTLTIQRTQQEDSAVYLCASSPRLPQYFGPGTRLTVT.

This clonotype has just a few counts. The rearrangement links TRBV7-8 to TRBJ1-2; the match to TRBD1 covers 7 bases. V shed 5 bases, J shed 4 bases, and the junction held 7 bases outside the gene matches. The CDR3 loop spans 14 amino acids. Germline V gene data show CDR1 as SGHVS and CDR2 as FQNEAQ. The CDR3 is CASSQDRGPYGYTF. The CDR3 bases are TGTGCCAGCAGCCAAGATAGGGGGCCCTATGGCTACACCTTC. The entire variable domain, with the rest obtained from reference TRBV7-8 and TRBJ1-2, is as follows: GAGVSQSPRYKVAKRGQDVALRCDPISGHVSLFWYQQALGQGPEFLTYFQNEAQLDKSGLPSDRFFAERPEGSVSTLKIQRTQQEDSAVYLCASSQDRGPYGYTFGSGTRLTVV.

This clonotype was seen a few times. The chain links TRBV7-9 to TRBJ2-7, with 8 nucleotides matching TRBD1. This CDR3 is built from 12 residues. The ends lost 5 bases at V and 6 bases at J; junction bases unmatched: 3. Germline V CDR1 and CDR2: SEHNR, FQNEAQ (reference sequence). The DNA for the CDR3 is TGTGCCAGCAGCCGACAGGGGCTCGAGCAGTACTTC. Translating it yields CASSRQGLEQYF.

This clonotype came up a few times. J is TRBJ1-4 and V is TRBV2; D is perhaps TRBD1 (5 bases). V lost 9 bases, J lost 0 bases, and 17 bases lay in between. CDR3 size: 16 residues. CDR1 is SNHLY, CDR2 FYNNEI, per germline. DNA for the CDR3: TGTGCCAGTGGGGACGGAGACTCGGCAACTAATGAAAAACTGTTTTTT. Translated, it gives CASGDGDSATNEKLFF.

The chain links TRBV12-3 or TRBV12-4 to TRBJ1-5; a weak D match, TRBD1 (6 bases). This CDR3 is 13 amino acids long. V dropped 5 bases and J dropped 9 bases, with 14 bases sitting between them. CDR3 residues: CASSPGVGGPQHF. CDR3 in DNA: TGTGCCAGCAGTCCAGGGGTAGGCGGGCCCCAGCATTTT.

For this clonotype: A read error is possible here, since a much larger clone lies one base away. The J gene is TRBJ1-6, the V gene TRBV6-6; D gene uncertain. The V gene's germline CDR1 is MNHNY and CDR2 SVGAGI (reference sequence). This CDR3 has 12 amino acids. CDR3 DNA sequence: TGTGCCGGCAGTTACCTCGAGATGCGCCTCCACTTT. It yields the protein CAGSYLEMRLHF.

This clonotype appeared many times. This chain joins TRBV7-6 and TRBJ1-6; weak D call: TRBD1 (5 bases). Germline-derived CDR1 and CDR2 are SGHVS and FNYEAQ. Trimming removed 0 bases from V and 8 bases from J, with 17 bases in between. This CDR3 is built from 17 residues. CDR3 DNA: TGTGCCAGCAGCTTAGCAGGGACTCGGTCTGGTGATTCACCCCTCCACTTT. Protein: CASSLAGTRSGDSPLHF.

V gene TRBV15 combines with J gene TRBJ2-7; 8 nucleotides match TRBD2. This CDR3 contains 15 residues. Trimming cost V 3 bases and J 7 bases; bases outside gene matches: 11. Looked up from germline, CDR1 is LNHNV and CDR2 is YYDKDF (reference sequence). The CDR3 DNA follows: TGTGCCACCAGCAGCGTTGCAGGGCGGGGGGAGGAGCAGTACTTC. Residues: CATSSVAGRGEEQYF. The full variable domain, in which reference TRBV15 and TRBJ2-7 provide the parts outside the CDR3, is DAMVIQNPRYQVTQFGKPVTLSCSQTLNHNVMYWYQQKSSQAPKLLFHYYDKDFNNEADTPDNFQSRRPNTSFCFLDIRSPGLGDTAMYLCATSSVAGRGEEQYFGPGTRLTVT.

V gene TRBV7-9 combines with J gene TRBJ1-3, with D possibly being TRBD1 (5 bases). The CDR3 has 13 residues. The V gene's germline CDR1 is SEHNR and CDR2 FQNEAQ (reference sequence). The V end lost 6 bases, the J end lost 8 bases, and 14 bases lay between the germline ends. In DNA, the CDR3 is TGTGCCAGCAGGTGGACCGGGGGGGACACCATATATTTT. This translates into CASRWTGGDTIYF.

Regarding this clonotype: A read error may be the cause here, since a much bigger clone is one base away. The chain employs TRBV12-3 or TRBV12-4 and TRBJ2-5; possibly TRBD1 or TRBD2 for D (5 bases each). The CDR3 is made up of 12 amino acids. The CDR3 loop is CAISRGRSTQYF. The CDR3 DNA is TGTGCCATCAGTCGGGGCCGTTCGACCCAGTACTTC.

As concerns this clonotype: Being one base from a much bigger clone, this may be a read error. This chain connects TRBV2 to TRBJ1-5; D call uncertain. This CDR3 region has 15 residues. Germline assignment: CDR1 SNHLY and CDR2 FYNNEI. The chain's CDR3 is CASSLEDASKQPQHF. In DNA, the CDR3 is TGTGCCAGCAGCTTAGAGGATGCTAGCAAACAGCCCCAGCATTTT.

This clonotype was found a few times. The chain is built from TRBV2 and TRBJ2-7; TRBD1 matches 7 bases. Germline lookup yields CDR1 SNHLY and CDR2 FYNNEI. The CDR3 is 15 amino acids. Unmatched junction bases numbered 5, after V lost 0 bases and J lost 3 bases. The CDR3 protein is CASSEAGTEGYEQYF. The CDR3 DNA reads TGTGCCAGCAGTGAAGCGGGGACAGAGGGCTACGAGCAGTACTTC.

For this clonotype: A much larger clone lies a single base off, so this may be a read error. The chain carries TRBV29-1 and TRBJ2-5; 9 bases align to TRBD2. This CDR3 region has 15 residues. Germline V gene lookup returns CDR1 SQVTM and CDR2 ANQGSEA. Trimming removed 7 bases from V and 5 bases from J; junction bases left unmatched: 14. CDR3 protein: CSGVPRVSGSETQYF. Here the CDR3 DNA reads TGCAGCGGCGTCCCGAGGGTTAGCGGGAGTGAGACCCAGTACTTC.

There are a few counts of this clonotype. The rearrangement links TRBV11-2 to TRBJ1-6; D gene uncertain. The CDR3 sequence is 15 residues long. The germline V gene encodes CDR1 SGHAT and CDR2 FQNNGV. With 5 bases removed from V and 2 bases from J, the gap between germline ends came to 10 bases. The DNA for the CDR3 is TGTGCCAGCAGCACAAGGTTGCCCTATAATTCACCCCTCCACTTT. Translating gives CASSTRLPYNSPLHF.

The chain joins TRBV4-1 to TRBJ1-5, with 7 bases matching TRBD1. CDR1 and CDR2 from the germline V gene are MGHRA and YSYEKL. The CDR3 has 14 amino acids. The trim removed 3 bases at V and 5 bases at J, leaving 4 bases unmatched. The chain's CDR3 is CASSHIGGHQPQHF. The CDR3 DNA is TGCGCCAGCAGCCACATAGGGGGCCATCAGCCCCAGCATTTT.

There are many counts of this clonotype. J is TRBJ1-6 and V is TRBV6-1; 9 bases fit TRBD1. Germline V gives CDR1 MNHNS, CDR2 SASEGT. This CDR3 spans 14 amino acids. The V segment lost 6 bases and the J segment 9 bases; nucleotides outside the gene matches: 6. Here the CDR3 reads CASRPGQGGSPLHF. CDR3 DNA sequence: TGTGCCAGCAGACCGGGACAGGGAGGTTCACCCCTCCACTTT.

The V gene is TRBV9, the J gene TRBJ2-7; D is uncertain. CDR1 is SGDLS, CDR2 YYNGEE, per germline. Trimming pared 4 bases from V and 2 bases from J, leaving 13 bases between. This CDR3 spans 14 amino acids. CDR3 sequence: CASSQDLGPYEQYF. The CDR3, as DNA: TGTGCCAGCAGCCAAGACCTTGGACCCTACGAGCAGTACTTC.

This sequence joins TRBV2 and TRBJ2-5; D possibly uses TRBD1 or TRBD2 (5 bases each). Per germline, CDR1 SNHLY and CDR2 FYNNEI. CDR3 length: 15 amino acids. V dropped 5 bases and J dropped 1 base, with 14 bases sitting between them. The CDR3 coding sequence is TGTGCCAGCAGTCGAAGGGACGGCTTCCAAGAGACCCAGTACTTC. It specifies CASSRRDGFQETQYF.

This clonotype was observed a handful of times. V is TRBV5-1 and J is TRBJ1-1; TRBD1 is a possible D gene (6 bases). The CDR3 extends over 14 amino acids. The germline V gene has CDR1 SGHRS and CDR2 YFSETQ. Trimming took 5 bases from V and 5 from J, leaving 16 bases between them. CDR3 nucleotide sequence: TGCGCCAGCAGACTGGGGGCGGGAAGTACTGAAGCTTTCTTT. Residues: CASRLGAGSTEAFF.

This clonotype was counted ten times or more. The genes are TRBV29-1 and TRBJ1-2; D gene ambiguous. In germline, CDR1 is SQVTM, CDR2 ANQGSEA. This CDR3 comprises 11 residues. V was cut by 3 bases and J by 6 bases, with 8 bases left in between. The CDR3: CSVDSSHGYTF. The DNA of the CDR3 is TGCAGCGTTGACTCGTCCCATGGCTACACCTTC.

This clonotype was found a few times. The gene calls are TRBV20-1 and TRBJ1-1; 10 nucleotides align to TRBD1. V lost 5 bases to trimming and J lost 7 bases; unmatched junction nucleotides: 13. The CDR3 length is 15 residues. Per the germline V gene, CDR1 is DFQATT and CDR2 is SNEGSKA (reference sequence). In nucleotides, the CDR3 is TGCAGTGCTCCACATTCCGGGACAGGGGAAAGTGAAGCTTTCTTT. Translating gives CSAPHSGTGESEAFF.

The rearrangement links TRBV7-9 to TRBJ1-5; D gene unclear. The germline V and J ends were trimmed by 1 base and 3 bases, with 10 bases remaining between them. Germline loops: CDR1 SEHNR, CDR2 FQNEAQ (reference sequence). The CDR3 contains 15 residues. The CDR3 protein is CASSLGGEINQPQHF. CDR3 in DNA: TGTGCCAGCAGCTTAGGCGGTGAGATCAATCAGCCCCAGCATTTT.